What follows is one T cell receptor beta chain and its context. As yet, its antigen is unknown. The CDR3 is 16 residues long. V was clipped by 1 base and J by 2 bases, with 15 bases between them. Germline CDR1 and CDR2: SGHTA and FQGNSA. The sample belongs to a study of shared clonotypes between healthy human individuals. General study findings and limits: Generation probabilities were higher for clonotypes shared across all four sorted-subset donors than for unshared ones.

TCRdb's copy holds only in-frame clones and misses some; the assay was immunoSEQ multiplex PCR. Among a few million clones listed, more than 80% were seen once. Sequenced input: naive CD4+ T cells from PBMCs. The subset: CD45RA+ positively selected. This clonotype originated in a man younger than 35 in good health. Some clones in this sample may be carry-over from other donors' samples. The chain links TRBV7-2 to TRBJ2-7; weak D call: TRBD2 (5 bases). This chain's CDR3 is CASSLVGSGIPYEQYF. CDR3 nucleotides: TGTGCCAGCAGCTTAGTGGGGTCGGGGATCCCCTACGAGCAGTACTTC. Filled out from reference TRBV7-2 and TRBJ2-7, the complete variable domain reads GAGVSQSPSNKVTEKGKDVELRCDPISGHTALYWYRQSLGQGLEFLIYFQGNSAPDKSGLPSDRFSAERTGGSVSTLTIQRTQQEDSAVYLCASSLVGSGIPYEQYFGPGTRLTVT.